Sequencing of this TCR beta chain was carried out in a study of Graves' ophthalmopathy and Graves' hyperthyroidism. As for the study in general: Untreated patients at initial diagnosis provided peripheral blood.

In its sample, this clonotype was seen many times. From RNA, the CDR3 regions of TCR beta chains were amplified and sequenced. HTBI primers were employed in first-round RT-PCR, then a second-round multiplex PCR followed. TCRdb processed the multiplex PCR reads anew with MiXCR; each CDR3 protein has one entry. Here the sample spans around 470,000 distinct CDR3 sequences, over 13% being singletons. Disease in donors with ophthalmopathy had moderate-to-severe activity, CAS ≥3, NOSPECS ≥4 and under 3 months' duration. Other autoimmune diseases, uncontrolled infections, pregnancy and lactation each led to patient exclusion. The PBMCs used were ones drawn from around 10 ml of fresh peripheral blood. Trimming left V 1 base short and J 5 bases short, with 17 bases between. Germline V lookup: CDR1 LNHNV, CDR2 YYDKDF (reference sequence). The CDR3 runs 16 residues.

The chain has TRBV15 and TRBJ1-2; D is perhaps TRBD1 (6 bases). The specimen was blood. The TCR originated in a woman in her 30s with Graves' ophthalmopathy. This CDR3 reads CATSRAGTIGGYGYTF. CDR3 DNA sequence: TGTGCCACCAGCAGAGCGGGGACCATAGGGGGGTATGGCTACACCTTC.